One T cell receptor (beta chain) is described in this entry. Antigen specificity is unknown. The data belong to a study of neoadjuvant nivolumab and ipilimumab in lung cancer. About the study: The combination arm added day-1 ipilimumab 1 mg/kg to nivolumab 3 mg/kg on days 1, 15, 29.

Only in-frame clones appear in the TCRdb table, and some are missing; sequencing was by immunoSEQ multiplex PCR. In the table there are roughly 39,000 clones, approximately 92% of which are singletons. The J segment lost 0 bases and the V segment lost 5 bases, leaving 1 base of the junction unmatched. The CDR3 has 14 amino acids. CDR1 is GTSNPN, CDR2 SVGIG, per germline (reference sequence). General study findings and limits: Higher pretherapy blood TCR richness went with higher resected-tumor richness. TCR clonality did not significantly correlate with pathologic tumor regression. Only a small number of samples underwent TCR sequencing.

The sample here was peripheral blood, taken before neoadjuvant nivolumab, alone or with ipilimumab. This chain links TRBV30 with TRBJ2-1; TRBD2 agrees at 10 bases. The source of this sequence is an adult with non-small cell lung cancer. The CDR3 loop is CAWASGSSYNEQFF. In nucleotides, the CDR3 is TGTGCCTGGGCTAGCGGGAGCTCCTACAATGAGCAGTTCTTC.